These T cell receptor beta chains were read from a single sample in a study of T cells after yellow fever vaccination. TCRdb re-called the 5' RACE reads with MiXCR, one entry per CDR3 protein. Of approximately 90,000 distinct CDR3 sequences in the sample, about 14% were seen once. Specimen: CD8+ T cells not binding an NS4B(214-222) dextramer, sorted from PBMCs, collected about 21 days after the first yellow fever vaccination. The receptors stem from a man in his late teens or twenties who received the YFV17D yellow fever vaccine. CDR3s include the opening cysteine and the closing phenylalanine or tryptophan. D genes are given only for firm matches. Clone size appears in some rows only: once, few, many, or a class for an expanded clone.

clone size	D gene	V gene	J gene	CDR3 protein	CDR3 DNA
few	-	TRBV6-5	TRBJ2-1	CASSHPSEYGAEQFF	TGTGCCAGCAGTCACCCCTCTGAGTACGGGGCTGAGCAGTTCTTC
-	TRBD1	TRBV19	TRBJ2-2	CASSIQGAGSGELFF	TGTGCCAGTAGTATCCAGGGGGCCGGGAGCGGGGAGCTGTTTTTT
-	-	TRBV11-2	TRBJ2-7	CASSPTPAEQYF	TGTGCCAGCAGCCCGACTCCGGCCGAGCAGTACTTC
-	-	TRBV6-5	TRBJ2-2	CASSYSPRSLAGELFF	TGTGCCAGCAGTTACTCACCCAGGTCGTTGGCCGGGGAGCTGTTTTTT
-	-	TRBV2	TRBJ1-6	CASSELDSGYNSPLHF	TGTGCCAGCAGTGAATTGGACAGCGGGTATAATTCACCCCTCCACTTT
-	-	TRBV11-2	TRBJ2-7	CASSLAGPGPQYYEQYF	TGTGCCAGCAGCTTAGCTGGGCCTGGGCCCCAATACTACGAGCAGTACTTC
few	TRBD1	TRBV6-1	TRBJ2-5	CASSPSGTEYQETQYF	TGTGCCAGCAGCCCCTCCGGGACAGAGTACCAAGAGACCCAGTACTTC
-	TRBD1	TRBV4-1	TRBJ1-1	CASSQTGETEAFF	TGCGCCAGCAGCCAAACAGGGGAGACAGAAGCTTTCTTT
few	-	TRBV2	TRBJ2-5	CASILTQETQYF	TGTGCCAGCATCTTAACTCAAGAGACCCAGTACTTC
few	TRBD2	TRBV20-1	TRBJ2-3	CSARGLAGGNF	TGCAGTGCTAGAGGCTTAGCGGGGGGTAATTTT
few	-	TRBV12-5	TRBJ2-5	CASGLGQRGQETQYF	TGTGCTAGTGGTCTAGGACAGCGAGGGCAAGAGACCCAGTACTTC
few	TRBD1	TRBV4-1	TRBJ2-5	CASSHLARGLETQYF	TGCGCCAGCAGCCATTTGGCCAGGGGGCTAGAGACCCAGTACTTC
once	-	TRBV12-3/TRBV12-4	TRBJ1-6	CASSFGSSPLHF	TGTGCCAGCAGTTTCGGCAGCTCACCCCTCCACTTT
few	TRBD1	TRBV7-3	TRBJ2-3	CASSSGTGGVGDTQYF	TGTGCCAGCAGCTCCGGGACAGGGGGAGTGGGAGATACGCAGTATTTT
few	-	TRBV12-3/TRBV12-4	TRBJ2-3	CASTPRREGADTQYF	TGTGCCAGCACCCCCCGGAGGGAGGGGGCAGATACGCAGTATTTT
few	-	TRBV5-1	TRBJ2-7	CASSLSPQLGPYEQYF	TGCGCCAGCAGCTTGTCGCCCCAGCTGGGCCCCTACGAGCAGTACTTC
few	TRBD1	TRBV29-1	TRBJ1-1	CSGHGTENTEAFF	TGCAGCGGCCACGGGACAGAGAACACTGAAGCTTTCTTT
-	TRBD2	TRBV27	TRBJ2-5	CASSSRPGLTTQETQYF	TGTGCCAGCAGTTCCAGGCCGGGACTAACCACACAAGAGACCCAGTACTTC
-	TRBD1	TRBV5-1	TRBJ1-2	CASSFTGGADLYGYTF	TGCGCCAGCAGCTTCACAGGGGGCGCCGACCTCTATGGCTACACCTTC
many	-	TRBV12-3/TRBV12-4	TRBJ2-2	CASSGRNTGELFF	TGTGCCAGCTCCGGACGGAACACCGGGGAGCTGTTTTTT
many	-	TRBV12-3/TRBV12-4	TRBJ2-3	CASIAGMGTDTQYF	TGTGCCAGCATCGCGGGGATGGGCACAGATACGCAGTATTTT
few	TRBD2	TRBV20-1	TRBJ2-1	CSARDLVTSGGDEQFF	TGCAGTGCTAGAGATCTAGTGACTAGCGGGGGGGATGAGCAGTTCTTC
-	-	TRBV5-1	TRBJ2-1	CASSLDTRQAINEQFF	TGCGCCAGCAGCTTGGACACGAGACAGGCTATCAATGAGCAGTTCTTC
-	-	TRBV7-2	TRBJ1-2	CASSLSRSPHYGYTF	TGTGCCAGCAGCTTAAGTAGGAGCCCCCACTATGGCTACACCTTC
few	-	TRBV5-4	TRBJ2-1	CASSIGRGEQFF	TGTGCCAGCAGCATAGGCCGGGGTGAGCAGTTCTTC
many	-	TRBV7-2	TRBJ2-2	CASSLAGELFF	TGTGCCAGCAGCCTGGCCGGGGAGCTGTTTTTT
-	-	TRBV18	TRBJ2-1	CASSPRSEGIGPNEQFF	TGTGCCAGCTCACCGCGTTCAGAGGGAATTGGTCCTAATGAGCAGTTCTTC
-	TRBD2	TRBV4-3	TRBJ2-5	CASGSGTSGDRETQYF	TGCGCCAGCGGTAGTGGGACTAGCGGGGACCGGGAGACCCAGTACTTC
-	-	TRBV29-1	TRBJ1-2	CSVKEMGHYGYTF	TGCAGCGTCAAAGAAATGGGCCACTATGGCTACACCTTC